Listed below are T cell receptor beta chains from one sample, sequenced in a study of blood T cell repertoires in COVID-19. Libraries were prepared by immunoSEQ multiplex PCR; TCRdb keeps only in-frame clonotypes and omits some of them. This table holds 190,000 or so clones, about four fifths found once. Material: PBMCs or T cells enriched from blood (not recorded which). All receptors derive from a man in his forties who had recovered from COVID-19. Both conserved end residues are part of each CDR3. D genes are given only for firm matches. Clone size is stated in some rows and not others, as once, few, many or a class when expanded.

J | D | V | size | DNA | CDR3
TRBJ2-2 | NA | TRBV9 | NA | TGTGCCAGCAGCGTAGCCGGGGTCGGGGAGCTGTTTTTT | CASSVAGVGELFF
TRBJ1-2 | TRBD1 | TRBV18 | few | TGTGCCAGCTCACTCCAGGGGGCGGAAGGCTACACCTTC | CASSLQGAEGYTF
TRBJ1-1 | TRBD1 | TRBV25-1 | NA | TGTGCCAGCAGTGAAAAGACAGGGAGGAACACTGAAGCTTTCTTT | CASSEKTGRNTEAFF
TRBJ2-3 | NA | TRBV5-1 | NA | TGCGCCAGCAGCTTGGGTATGGGGAGAGATACGCAGTATTTT | CASSLGMGRDTQYF
TRBJ1-5 | NA | TRBV28 | NA | TGTGCCAGCAATAGCGGGGTTCATCAGCCCCAGCATTTT | CASNSGVHQPQHF
TRBJ2-5 | TRBD1 | TRBV28 | NA | TGTGCCAGCAGTTCAACCGGGACAGGGGGAGGGGAGACCCAGTACTTC | CASSSTGTGGGETQYF
TRBJ2-7 | TRBD2 | TRBV19 | NA | TGTGCCAGTAGTACGCCGACTAGCGGGAGCTCCTACGAGCAGTACTTC | CASSTPTSGSSYEQYF
TRBJ1-5 | TRBD1 | TRBV6-1 | NA | TGTGCCAGCAGTGACTTCGGGACAGGGGGCTTTCAGCCCCAGCATTTT | CASSDFGTGGFQPQHF
TRBJ2-5 | TRBD2 | TRBV2 | NA | TGTGCCAGCAGTGCCGGGACTAGCAGGGAGACCCAGTACTTC | CASSAGTSRETQYF
TRBJ2-7 | NA | TRBV18 | NA | TGTGCCAGCTCACCAGCGGGTGAATACGAGCAGTACTTC | CASSPAGEYEQYF
TRBJ1-5 | TRBD1 | TRBV28 | once | TGTGCCAGCAGTTTCGGGACAGGGGTCCTCAATCAGCCCCAGCATTTT | CASSFGTGVLNQPQHF
TRBJ2-1 | TRBD2 | TRBV7-8 | NA | TGTGCCAGCAGCCAGTTAGCGGGAGGGATCTATGAGCAGTTCTTC | CASSQLAGGIYEQFF
TRBJ1-2 | NA | TRBV28 | few | TGTGCCAGCAGTTTGAGGTTGTATGGCTACACCTTC | CASSLRLYGYTF
TRBJ1-1 | TRBD1 | TRBV28 | NA | TGTGCCAGCACCCTACAGGGGGACACTGAAGCTTTCTTT | CASTLQGDTEAFF
TRBJ2-5 | TRBD2 | TRBV11-3 | NA | TGTGCCAGCAGCTTTGGCCAGACTAGCGGAGGCCAAGAGACCCAGTACTTC | CASSFGQTSGGQETQYF
TRBJ2-3 | NA | TRBV27 | NA | TGTGCCAGCAGCCACCGGGACATCGGATTAAACACAGATACGCAGTATTTT | CASSHRDIGLNTDTQYF
TRBJ1-1 | NA | TRBV27 | many | TGTGCCAGCAGTGCTGGAGGCACTGAAGCTTTCTTT | CASSAGGTEAFF
TRBJ2-1 | NA | TRBV3-1/TRBV3-2 | once | TGTGCCAGCAGCAGCAAGGGGAACAATGAGCAGTTCTTC | CASSSKGNNEQFF
TRBJ2-7 | NA | TRBV5-6 | NA | TGTGCCAGCAGCTTGGAGGCCGGGTTCGAGCAGTACTTC | CASSLEAGFEQYF
TRBJ1-2 | NA | TRBV2 | NA | TGTGCCAGCAGTTACGGCCGAGGGGGATATGGCTACACCTTC | CASSYGRGGYGYTF
TRBJ1-1 | TRBD1 | TRBV19 | NA | TGTGCCAGTAGTATCCGAGGGACAGGGAAGAACACTGAAGCTTTCTTT | CASSIRGTGKNTEAFF
TRBJ1-4 | NA | TRBV5-5 | NA | TGTGCCAGCAGCTTAGAGCGAGGAGGTTTTGACGAAAAACTGTTTTTT | CASSLERGGFDEKLFF
TRBJ1-1 | TRBD1 | TRBV27 | NA | TGTGCCAGCAGTTTTTCTACAGGGGGACGGACTGAAGCTTTCTTT | CASSFSTGGRTEAFF
TRBJ2-5 | TRBD2 | TRBV5-4 | NA | TGTGCCAGCAGCTTGAAGCTAGCGGGAGGGATCGAGACCCAGTACTTC | CASSLKLAGGIETQYF
TRBJ1-1 | TRBD1 | TRBV9 | once | TGTGCCAGCAGCGGACACCGGGACAGGGCCACCCGAGGCACTGAAGCTTTCTTT | CASSGHRDRATRGTEAFF
TRBJ1-1 | TRBD1 | TRBV4-3 | NA | TGCGCCAGCAGCCAACAACAGGGGATTGGAGCTTTCTTT | CASSQQQGIGAFF
TRBJ2-7 | NA | TRBV5-1 | few | TGCGCCAGCAGCCAGCAGCTAGGTGTCTACGAGCAGTACTTC | CASSQQLGVYEQYF
TRBJ1-2 | TRBD1 | TRBV24-1 | few | TGTGCCACCAGTGCTGGGACAGGGGGCTGGGATGGCTACACCTTC | CATSAGTGGWDGYTF
TRBJ1-5 | NA | TRBV11-2 | NA | TGTGCCAGCAGCCCGACGGGGGGTAGCAATCAGCCCCAGCATTTT | CASSPTGGSNQPQHF
TRBJ1-2 | TRBD1 | TRBV4-1 | NA | TGCGCCAGCAGCCAAGGGGCGGGACAGAGTTTACTTAACTATGGCTACACCTTC | CASSQGAGQSLLNYGYTF
TRBJ1-2 | TRBD1 | TRBV5-5 | NA | TGTGCCAGCAGCCGGAACAGGGGTAGCAACTATGGCTACACCTTC | CASSRNRGSNYGYTF
TRBJ1-3 | NA | TRBV15 | NA | TGTGCCACCAGCAGACTAAACTCTGGAAACACCATATATTTT | CATSRLNSGNTIYF
TRBJ2-1 | TRBD2 | TRBV18 | NA | TGTGCCAGCTCACCTCGACTAGCGGAGTCCTACAATGAGCAGTTCTTC | CASSPRLAESYNEQFF
TRBJ2-5 | NA | TRBV2 | NA | TGTGCCAGCAGCCCCGGGGGTATCCCCGGAGAGACCCAGTACTTC | CASSPGGIPGETQYF
TRBJ1-2 | TRBD1 | TRBV6-6 | NA | TGTGCCAGCAGATCGGACAGGGAATCGGTTCGCGGTGGCTACACCTTC | CASRSDRESVRGGYTF
TRBJ2-6 | NA | TRBV6-6 | NA | TGTGCCAGCAGTTCCCTCGGGGCCAACGTCCTGACTTTC | CASSSLGANVLTF
TRBJ1-2 | TRBD1 | TRBV5-6 | NA | TGTGCCAGCAGCTGGGGGACAGGGGCCAGCAGCTACACCTTC | CASSWGTGASSYTF
TRBJ2-4 | NA | TRBV29-1 | once | TGCAGCGTTGTCTTGCCGACAGTAGCCAAAAACATTCAGTACTTC | CSVVLPTVAKNIQYF
TRBJ1-2 | TRBD1 | TRBV6-5 | once | TGTGCCAGCAGAGGGACAGGGCCCGACTATGGCTACACCTTC | CASRGTGPDYGYTF